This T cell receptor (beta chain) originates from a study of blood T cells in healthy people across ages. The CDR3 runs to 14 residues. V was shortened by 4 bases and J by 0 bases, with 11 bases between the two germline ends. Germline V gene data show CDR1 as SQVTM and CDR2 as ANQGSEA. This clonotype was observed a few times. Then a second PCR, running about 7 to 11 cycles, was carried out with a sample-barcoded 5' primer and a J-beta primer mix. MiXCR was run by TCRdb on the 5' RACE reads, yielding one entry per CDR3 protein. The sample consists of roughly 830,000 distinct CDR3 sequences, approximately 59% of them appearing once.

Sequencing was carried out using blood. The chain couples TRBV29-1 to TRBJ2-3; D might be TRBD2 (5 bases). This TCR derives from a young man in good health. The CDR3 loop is CSVGTGSSTDTQYF. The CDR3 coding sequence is TGCAGCGTTGGAACGGGATCTAGCACAGATACGCAGTATTTT.